Below are 16 T cell receptor beta chains sequenced from a single sample in a study of blood T cell repertoires in COVID-19. TCRdb keeps only in-frame clones here, not all; method: immunoSEQ multiplex PCR. Of some 250,000 clones in the sample, approximately 86% are singletons; the top ten hold about 3.1%. The sequenced sample consisted of peripheral blood. The receptors originated from a woman in her 30s who had recovered from COVID-19.

The rearrangement joins TRBV7-9 to TRBJ2-2; TRBD1 matches 7 bases. Trimming cost V 5 bases and J 4 bases; bases outside gene matches: 13. Per germline, CDR1 SEHNR and CDR2 FQNEAQ (reference sequence). The CDR3 has 17 amino acids. CDR3 in amino acids: CASSPTGPVWGTGELFF. The CDR3 nucleotides are TGTGCCAGCAGCCCGACAGGGCCGGTCTGGGGCACCGGGGAGCTGTTTTTT.

The chain recombines TRBV7-9 with TRBJ2-5, with 8 bases fitting TRBD2. The CDR3 runs to 15 residues. The V gene end was trimmed by 6 bases and the J gene end by 6 bases; junction bases not matched to a gene: 12. Per the germline V gene, CDR1 is SEHNR and CDR2 is FQNEAQ (reference sequence). CDR3 bases: TGTGCCAGCAGTCCCCCGGGGGGGCAGGGGAAGACCCAGTACTTC. Protein product: CASSPPGGQGKTQYF.

The chain recombines TRBV5-1 with TRBJ2-2; TRBD1 aligns across 9 bases. Trimming at V came to 4 bases and at J to 6 bases, leaving 7 bases not matched to a gene. The CDR3 covers 15 residues. In germline, CDR1 is SGHRS, CDR2 YFSETQ. CDR3 sequence: CASSTGTGRPGELFF. The DNA of the CDR3 is TGCGCCAGCAGCACCGGGACAGGGCGGCCCGGGGAGCTGTTTTTT.

This clone was detected ten times or more. The CDR3, as DNA: TGCGCCAGCAGCTCGGGACAGGGGGCAATTAGGGGAGATACGCAGTATTTT. Its translation is CASSSGQGAIRGDTQYF. The V gene is TRBV5-1, the J gene TRBJ2-3; 12 bases are shared with TRBD1. The CDR3 is 17 residues long. Per germline, CDR1 SGHRS and CDR2 YFSETQ. V lost 3 bases to trimming and J lost 5 bases; unmatched junction nucleotides: 10.

V is TRBV30 and J is TRBJ1-3, with 7 bases matching TRBD1. This CDR3 comprises 14 residues. The trim removed 5 bases at V and 4 bases at J, leaving 8 bases unmatched. Germline assignment: CDR1 GTSNPN and CDR2 SVGIG (reference sequence). In DNA, the CDR3 is TGTGCCTGGGACGAGACAGGGCCCGGAAACACCATATATTTT. Translating it yields CAWDETGPGNTIYF.

This chain links TRBV6-5 with TRBJ1-4; the D gene is possibly TRBD1 (6 bases). Germline CDR1 and CDR2: MNHEY and SVGAGI. Deletions cut 5 bases from V and 3 bases from J, with 10 bases between. The CDR3 is 14 residues long. Here the CDR3 DNA reads TGTGCCAGCAGTACAGGGTTGTCTAATGAAAAACTGTTTTTT. This translates into CASSTGLSNEKLFF.

The gene calls are TRBV6-2 or TRBV6-3 and TRBJ1-6, with D possibly TRBD1 on 5 matching bases. The ends were cut back, 8 bases at V and 4 bases at J, with 12 bases in the middle. The CDR3 loop spans 14 amino acids. Germline CDR1 and CDR2: MNHEY and SVGEGT. CDR3 sequence: CASCSGGYNSPLHF. CDR3 nucleotides: TGTGCCAGCTGTTCCGGGGGATATAATTCACCCCTCCACTTT.

The gene calls are TRBV27 and TRBJ1-6; a weak D match, TRBD1 (5 bases). Germline CDR1 and CDR2: MNHEY and SMNVEV (reference sequence). V was pared by 5 bases and J by 9 bases, with 14 bases between. The length of the CDR3 is 14 residues. CDR3 loop: CASSPAGLGSPLHF. CDR3 in DNA: TGTGCCAGCAGTCCAGCAGGGCTCGGTTCACCCCTCCACTTT.

The sample holds one count of this clone. This sequence joins TRBV11-3 and TRBJ2-6, with D possibly being TRBD1 (6 bases). V was pared by 2 bases and J by 2 bases, with 10 bases between. The CDR3 consists of 16 residues. From germline, CDR1 is SGHNT and CDR2 YENEEA. DNA of the CDR3: TGTGCCAGCAGCTTACTCAGGACAGCTGGGGCCAACGTCCTGACTTTC. Translating gives CASSLLRTAGANVLTF.

The chain has TRBV5-1 and TRBJ2-7, with 7 bases aligning to TRBD2. The CDR3 has 14 amino acids. Germline V gene data show CDR1 as SGHRS and CDR2 as YFSETQ. The trim removed 0 bases at V and 3 bases at J, leaving 3 bases unmatched. This CDR3 is CASSLGLASYEQYF. The CDR3, as DNA: TGCGCCAGCAGCTTGGGACTAGCTAGCTACGAGCAGTACTTC.

This rearrangement joins TRBV9 to TRBJ1-2; 9 bases align to TRBD1. J lost 5 bases, V lost 4 bases, and 9 bases had no gene match. This CDR3 comprises 15 residues. In germline, CDR1 is SGDLS, CDR2 YYNGEE. CDR3 in DNA: TGTGCCAGCAGCCTTACAGGACAGGGGACATATGGCTACACCTTC. It codes for CASSLTGQGTYGYTF.

The chain carries TRBV5-4 and TRBJ1-2; 7 positions match TRBD1. CDR1 and CDR2 from the germline V gene are SGHNT and YYREEE (reference sequence). CDR3 size: 15 residues. V gave up 0 bases and J gave up 3 bases; unmatched junction bases: 5. DNA for the CDR3: TGTGCCAGCAGCTTGGGACAGGGAGAGTACTATGGCTACACCTTC. As protein: CASSLGQGEYYGYTF.

The chain couples TRBV13 to TRBJ1-6; TRBD1 matches at 8 bases. The CDR3 is made up of 16 amino acids. The J segment lost 0 bases and the V segment lost 6 bases, leaving 4 bases of the junction unmatched. Germline loops: CDR1 PRHDT, CDR2 FYEKMQ (reference sequence). This chain's CDR3 is CASRDRGPSYNSPLHF. The CDR3 region has the DNA TGTGCCAGCAGAGACAGGGGACCCTCCTATAATTCACCCCTCCACTTT. The complete variable domain, with remaining parts taken from reference TRBV13 and TRBJ1-6, reads AAGVIQSPRHLIKEKRETATLKCYPIPRHDTVYWYQQGPGQDPQFLISFYEKMQSDKGSIPDRFSAQQFSDYHSELNMSSLELGDSALYFCASRDRGPSYNSPLHFGNGTRLTVT.

This chain links TRBV5-4 with TRBJ2-6; 9 bases fit TRBD1. The ends lost 2 bases at V and 3 bases at J; junction bases unmatched: 6. This CDR3 is built from 17 residues. Germline CDR1 SGHNT, CDR2 YYREEE (reference sequence). The CDR3 DNA sequence: TGTGCCAGCAGCTTCGGGGACAGGGCCGGTGGGGCCAACGTCCTGACTTTC. Protein product: CASSFGDRAGGANVLTF.

The rearrangement links TRBV5-1 to TRBJ2-3, with a tentative D call TRBD2 (6 bases). This CDR3 region has 14 residues. Germline V lookup: CDR1 SGHRS, CDR2 YFSETQ. V was trimmed by 3 bases and J by 3 bases, leaving 11 bases between them. This CDR3 reads CASSSLAETDTQYF. The DNA for the CDR3 is TGCGCCAGCAGCTCATTAGCGGAAACAGATACGCAGTATTTT.

For this clone: This CDR3 is also generated by other DNA sequences in the sample. The V gene is TRBV2, the J gene TRBJ2-2; 9 bases are shared with TRBD1. There are 15 residues in the CDR3. Germline V gene sequence: CDR1 SNHLY, CDR2 FYNNEI. V lost 6 bases to trimming and J lost 1 base; unmatched junction nucleotides: 3. The CDR3: CASRRDRVNTGELFF. DNA of the CDR3: TGTGCCAGCAGGCGGGACAGGGTGAACACCGGGGAGCTGTTTTTT.